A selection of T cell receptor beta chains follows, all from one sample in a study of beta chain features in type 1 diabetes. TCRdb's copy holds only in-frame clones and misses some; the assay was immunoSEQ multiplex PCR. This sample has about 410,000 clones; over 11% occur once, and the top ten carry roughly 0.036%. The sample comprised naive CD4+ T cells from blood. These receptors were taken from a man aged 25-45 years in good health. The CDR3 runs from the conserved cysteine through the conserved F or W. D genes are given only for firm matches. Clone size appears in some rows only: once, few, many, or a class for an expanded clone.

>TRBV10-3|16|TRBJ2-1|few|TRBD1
TGTGCCATCAGTGGATCAACGGGACAGACCCTTAATGAGCAGTTCTTC
CAISGSTGQTLNEQFF
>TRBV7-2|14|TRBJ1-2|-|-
TGTGCCAGCAGCTCCGGACGGGGAGAGGGTGGCTACACCTTC
CASSSGRGEGGYTF
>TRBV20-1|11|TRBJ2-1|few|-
TGCAGTCCATGGGGACAAAATGAGCAGTTCTTC
CSPWGQNEQFF
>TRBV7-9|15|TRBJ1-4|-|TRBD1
TGTGCCAGCAGCAGCGGACAGGGAGGATTCGAAAAACTGTTTTTT
CASSSGQGGFEKLFF
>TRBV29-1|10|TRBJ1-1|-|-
TGCAGCGTTGCACGTTCGGAAGCTTTCTTT
CSVARSEAFF
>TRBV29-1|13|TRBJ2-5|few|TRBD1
TGCAGCGTTGAAGGTGGGACAGGGGGATTCCCGTACTTC
CSVEGGTGGFPYF
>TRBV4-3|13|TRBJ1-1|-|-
TGCGCCAGCAGCCAGCTCGGGAACACTGAAGCTTTCTTT
CASSQLGNTEAFF
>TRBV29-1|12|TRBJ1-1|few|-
TGCAGCGTGGGAGGTCAAAACACTGAAGCTTTCTTT
CSVGGQNTEAFF
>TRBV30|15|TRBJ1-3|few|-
TGTGCCTGGAGTGTATTCAGGAACTCTGGAAACACCATATATTTT
CAWSVFRNSGNTIYF
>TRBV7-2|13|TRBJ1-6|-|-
TGTGCCAGCAGCTCATCCTCCCAAGCACCCCTCCACTTT
CASSSSSQAPLHF
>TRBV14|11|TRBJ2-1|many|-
TGTGCCAGCAGCCAACTGAACGAGCAGTTCTTC
CASSQLNEQFF
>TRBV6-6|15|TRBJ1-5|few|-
TGTGCCAGCAGTTCCGGGACACCAAGCAATCAGCCCCAGCATTTT
CASSSGTPSNQPQHF
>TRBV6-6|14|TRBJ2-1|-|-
TGTGCCAGCAGTTACTCCCGGACAGACAATGAGCAGTTCTTC
CASSYSRTDNEQFF
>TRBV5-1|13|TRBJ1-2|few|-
TGCGCCAGCAGCTTAACAGCTAACTATGGCTACACCTTC
CASSLTANYGYTF
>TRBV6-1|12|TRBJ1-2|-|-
TGTGCCAGCAGTTTGGGCGTCTATGGCTACACCTTC
CASSLGVYGYTF
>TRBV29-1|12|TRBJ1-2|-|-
TGCAGCGTTGAAGACAGGGGTCTCGGCTACACCTTC
CSVEDRGLGYTF
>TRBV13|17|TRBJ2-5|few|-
TGTGCCAGCAGCTTAAGACAGCGAGCAGCGCTACAAGAGACCCAGTACTTC
CASSLRQRAALQETQYF
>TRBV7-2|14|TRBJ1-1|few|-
TGTGCCAGCAGGCTTCTTGGGGGAAACGCTGAAGCTTTCTTT
CASRLLGGNAEAFF
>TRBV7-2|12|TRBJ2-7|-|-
TGTGCCAGCAGCTTACCAGACTACGAGCAGTACTTC
CASSLPDYEQYF
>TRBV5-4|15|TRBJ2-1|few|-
TGTGCCAGCAGCTTTCGGGACAACGGGGGGAATGAGCAGTTCTTC
CASSFRDNGGNEQFF
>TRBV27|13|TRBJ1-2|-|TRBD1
TGTGCCAGCAGGCGGACAGGGAACTATGGCTACACCTTC
CASRRTGNYGYTF
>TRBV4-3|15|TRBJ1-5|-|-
TGCGCCAGCAGCCAAGATAGGCTGAGCAATCAGCCCCAGCATTTT
CASSQDRLSNQPQHF
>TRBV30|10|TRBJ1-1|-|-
TGTGCCTGGACCAGGAGCGAAGCTTTCTTT
CAWTRSEAFF
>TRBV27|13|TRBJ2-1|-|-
TGTGCCAGCAGTTTTCGAGGGGTTCATGAGCAGTTCTTC
CASSFRGVHEQFF
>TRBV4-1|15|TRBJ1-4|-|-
TGCGCCAGCAGCCCAACGGGGAGCCCTAATGAAAAACTGTTTTTT
CASSPTGSPNEKLFF
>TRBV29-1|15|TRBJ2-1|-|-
TGCAGCGTGGCCGGGACGGAGAGAAATTACAATGAGCAGTTCTTC
CSVAGTERNYNEQFF
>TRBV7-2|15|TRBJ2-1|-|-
TGTGCCAGCAGCTTACAGCCGGGTCTCTACAATGAGCAGTTCTTC
CASSLQPGLYNEQFF
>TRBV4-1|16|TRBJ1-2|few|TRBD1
TGCGCCAGCAGCCAGCGGCAGGGGGCTACTAACTATGGCTACACCTTC
CASSQRQGATNYGYTF
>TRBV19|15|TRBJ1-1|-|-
TGTGCCAGTAGTATGCCGGGCTCTTTCAGCACTGAAGCTTTCTTT
CASSMPGSFSTEAFF
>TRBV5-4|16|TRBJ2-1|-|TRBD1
TGTGCCAGCAGCCCCCCCGGGACAGGGATTTACAATGAGCAGTTCTTC
CASSPPGTGIYNEQFF
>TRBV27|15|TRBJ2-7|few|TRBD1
TGTGCCAGCATGAGCTTGGGACAGGGGGCAGGGGAGCAGTACTTC
CASMSLGQGAGEQYF
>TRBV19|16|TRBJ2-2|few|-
TGTGCCAGTAGTCGCCAAACCGAAGTTAACACCGGGGAGCTGTTTTTT
CASSRQTEVNTGELFF
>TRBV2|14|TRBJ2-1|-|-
TGTGCCAGCAACTCGGGGGCCTTATACAATGAGCAGTTCTTC
CASNSGALYNEQFF
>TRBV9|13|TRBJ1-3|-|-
TGTGCCAGCAGCGCAGAAGACGGGCTTGCCATATATTTT
CASSAEDGLAIYF
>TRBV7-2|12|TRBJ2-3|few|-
TGTGCCAGCAGCTTAGGCCCTGGCCAGCAGTATTTT
CASSLGPGQQYF
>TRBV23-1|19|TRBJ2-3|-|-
TGCGCCAGCAGTCAATCGCATTACCCCGGGACACCGAAAAGGGATACGCAGTATTTT
CASSQSHYPGTPKRDTQYF
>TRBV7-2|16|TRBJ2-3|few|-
TGTGCCAGCAGCACCTACAGGGTTTTGCACACAGATACGCAGTATTTT
CASSTYRVLHTDTQYF
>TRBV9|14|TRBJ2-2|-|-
TGTGCCAGCAGCGTAGTCCCTAACACCGGGGAGCTGTTTTTT
CASSVVPNTGELFF
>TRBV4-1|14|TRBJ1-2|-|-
TGCGCCAGCAGCCAAGACCCGGTAGGGGGGGGCTACACCTTC
CASSQDPVGGGYTF
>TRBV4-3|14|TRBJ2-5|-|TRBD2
TGCGCCAGCAGCCAGGAGCGGGACTTAGAGACCCAGTACTTC
CASSQERDLETQYF
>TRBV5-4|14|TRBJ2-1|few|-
TGTGCCAGCAGCTTGGTAGGACCTAGCAATGAGCAGTTCTTC
CASSLVGPSNEQFF
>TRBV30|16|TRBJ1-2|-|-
TGTGCCTGGAGTGGAACACCGGGACTCAAAGGGGAAGGCTACACCTTC
CAWSGTPGLKGEGYTF
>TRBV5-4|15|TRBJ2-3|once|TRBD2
TGTGCCAGCAGCTCAAAAGCGGGGGGGACAGATACGCAGTATTTT
CASSSKAGGTDTQYF
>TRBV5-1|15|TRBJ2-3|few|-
TGCGCCAGCAGCTCACTAGCAGCTAGCACAGATACGCAGTATTTT
CASSSLAASTDTQYF